The 17 T cell receptor beta chains below all came from one sample that was sequenced in a study of chemoradiotherapy in HPV16-positive cancers (dated by TCRdb to between 2022 and 2023). Library creation used the immunoSEQ multiplex PCR assay. Sourced from immuneACCESS, this table was stored by TCRdb with only in-frame sequences that have V and J called. A share of the clones is absent; for the studies checked, an unresolved V gene accounts for under half, and the remainder has no known explanation. The sample contains about 15,000 clones, roughly 70% of them found a single time. The ten top clones hold 7.5% to 9% of the sample. The specimen comprised tumor tissue, sampled from a patient who underwent chemoradiotherapy. The receptors shown here come from a human donor with HPV-associated anogenital cancer.

The chain couples TRBV9 to TRBJ2-5; 10 nucleotides align to TRBD1. After removal of 0 bases from V and 4 bases from J, the junction contained 3 bases not matched to a gene. CDR1 is SGDLS and CDR2 is YYNGEE in the germline V gene. The CDR3 consists of 15 residues. The CDR3 bases are TGTGCCAGCAGCGTAGGGACAGGGGGACGAGAGACCCAGTACTTC. Protein: CASSVGTGGRETQYF.

The chain combines TRBV6-5 with TRBJ1-3; D is uncertain. This CDR3 has 13 amino acids. Looked up from germline, CDR1 is MNHEY and CDR2 is SVGAGI. Trimming cost V 6 bases and J 0 bases, with 6 bases left between them. The CDR3 DNA is TGTGCCAGCAGCCCCTACTCTGGAAACACCATATATTTT. Its translation is CASSPYSGNTIYF.

The chain combines TRBV29-1 with TRBJ1-1; D might be TRBD1 (6 bases). V lost 6 bases and J 6 bases, leaving 20 bases between the germline ends. This CDR3 comprises 14 residues. Germline CDR1 reads SQVTM; CDR2 reads ANQGSEA. DNA for the CDR3: TGCAGCGTCCTCGAGGGGGTCCAGAAGGCTGAAGCTTTCTTT. Translated, it gives CSVLEGVQKAEAFF.

For the CDR3, the DNA is TGTGCCAGCAGTTACGAAAGGACTAGCGGGAGGGCGAACACCGGGGAGCTGTTTTTT. Its protein is CASSYERTSGRANTGELFF. The chain uses TRBV2 and TRBJ2-2; TRBD2 matches at 15 bases. This CDR3 spans 19 amino acids. Germline V CDR1 and CDR2: SNHLY, FYNNEI. V shed 5 bases, J shed 0 bases, and the junction held 7 bases outside the gene matches.

This clone was recorded a few times. The rearrangement links TRBV21-1 to TRBJ2-2; the D segment call TRBD1 is taken from the table without a DNA check. TRBV21-1 is a pseudogene locus. This CDR3 is 14 amino acids long. CDR3: CASSKQGNTGELFF. In DNA form, the CDR3 reads TGTGCCAGCAGCAAACAGGGGAACACCGGGGAGCTGTTTTTT.

This rearrangement joins TRBV7-3 to TRBJ2-3, with 7 bases identical to TRBD2. Germline loops: CDR1 SGHTA, CDR2 FQGTGA. The junction had 2 bases not matched to a gene; V was cut back by 1 base and J by 1 base. The CDR3 runs to 15 residues. The CDR3: CASSLMAGGTDTQYF. The CDR3 DNA reads TGTGCCAGCAGCTTAATGGCGGGGGGCACAGATACGCAGTATTTT.

This rearrangement joins TRBV5-1 to TRBJ1-5, with D perhaps matching TRBD1 (5 bases). Trimming took off 4 bases at V and 3 bases at J, with 8 bases between the two ends. CDR3 size: 13 residues. Per germline, CDR1 SGHRS and CDR2 YFSETQ. CDR3 residues: CASSPGLNQPQHF. The CDR3 coding sequence is TGCGCCAGCAGCCCGGGGCTCAATCAGCCCCAGCATTTT.

The V gene is TRBV29-1, the J gene TRBJ2-5; no firm D call. The ends were cut back, 5 bases at V and 4 bases at J, with 11 bases in the middle. From germline, CDR1 is SQVTM and CDR2 ANQGSEA. This CDR3 region has 12 residues. The CDR3, as DNA: TGCAGCGTTATTAAGGGCACAGAGACCCAGTACTTC. Translated, it gives CSVIKGTETQYF.

The sample holds a few counts of this clone. The DNA of the CDR3 is TGTGCCAGCAGCCAAGTTGCTTACGGCACCGTCGATGGCTACACCTTC. Its translation is CASSQVAYGTVDGYTF. The V gene is TRBV4-2, the J gene TRBJ1-2; D ambiguous. V was cut by 1 base and J by 6 bases, with 18 bases left in between. Germline V gene lookup returns CDR1 LGHNA and CDR2 YNFKEQ. The CDR3 is made up of 16 amino acids.

The V gene is TRBV5-1, the J gene TRBJ2-7; weak D call: TRBD2 (5 bases). The CDR3 is 13 amino acids. Germline CDR1 and CDR2: SGHRS and YFSETQ. V gave up 3 bases and J gave up 6 bases, with 13 bases separating them. CDR3 loop: CASSYAGLSEQYF. CDR3 in DNA: TGCGCCAGCAGCTACGCAGGACTTTCCGAGCAGTACTTC.

This sequence joins TRBV5-1 and TRBJ2-7; perhaps TRBD2 as D (6 bases). Germline lookup yields CDR1 SGHRS and CDR2 YFSETQ. Trimming removed 6 bases at V and 5 bases at J, with 12 bases between. The CDR3 consists of 12 residues. Here the CDR3 DNA reads TGCGCCAGCAAGAAGGGGAGGAACGAGCAGTACTTC. Residues: CASKKGRNEQYF.

This clone was recorded a few times. The V and J genes are TRBV4-1 and TRBJ2-5, with D tentatively TRBD1 or TRBD2 (5 bases each). V lost 1 base and J lost 1, with 10 bases in between. Germline values: CDR1 MGHRA, CDR2 YSYEKL. The CDR3 is 15 amino acids. CDR3 DNA: TGCGCCAGCAGCCAAGGCCCGGGACCCCAAGAGACCCAGTACTTC. It yields the protein CASSQGPGPQETQYF.

This chain joins TRBV28 and TRBJ1-1; 7 nucleotides agree with TRBD1. Trimming cost V 9 bases and J 1 base; bases outside gene matches: 8. CDR3 length: 14 residues. Looked up from germline, CDR1 is MDHEN and CDR2 is SYDVKM. The CDR3 DNA reads TGTGCCAGTAATAACAGGGGCCCGAACACTGAAGCTTTCTTT. It encodes CASNNRGPNTEAFF.

This chain joins TRBV7-9 and TRBJ2-1; the match to TRBD1 covers 7 bases. Germline CDR1 reads SEHNR; CDR2 reads FQNEAQ (reference sequence). The CDR3 is 14 residues long. With 4 bases clipped from V and 8 bases from J, the junction kept 8 bases outside the gene matches. The CDR3 bases are TGTGCCAGCAGCTGGGGACAGCCCCTTGATGAGCAGTTCTTC. The encoded protein is CASSWGQPLDEQFF.

The chain combines TRBV19 with TRBJ1-1; no clear D. V was trimmed by 3 bases and J by 0 bases, leaving 5 bases between them. Germline assignment: CDR1 LNHDA and CDR2 SQIVND (reference sequence). This CDR3 comprises 13 residues. In nucleotides, the CDR3 is TGTGCCAGTAGTATGGGCTTGAACACTGAAGCTTTCTTT. It specifies CASSMGLNTEAFF.

This clone was recorded a few times. The chain employs TRBV29-1 and TRBJ1-1, with D tentatively TRBD1 (5 bases). Germline V gene data show CDR1 as SQVTM and CDR2 as ANQGSEA. Trimming removed 6 bases from V and 0 bases from J, with 17 bases in between. The CDR3 loop spans 15 amino acids. The CDR3 DNA reads TGCAGCGTAGCCGCAGGGTGGGGGATGAACACTGAAGCTTTCTTT. Protein sequence: CSVAAGWGMNTEAFF.

The chain uses TRBV27 and TRBJ2-7; 7 nucleotides agree with TRBD2. This CDR3 has 16 amino acids. Looked up from germline, CDR1 is MNHEY and CDR2 is SMNVEV (reference sequence). With 2 bases clipped from V and 0 bases from J, the junction kept 7 bases outside the gene matches. This CDR3 is CASSLTLATSSYEQYF. The CDR3 coding sequence is TGTGCCAGCAGTTTAACACTAGCGACCAGCTCCTACGAGCAGTACTTC.